The T cell receptor (beta chain) described here comes from a study of beta chain features in type 1 diabetes. Expressed TCRB transcripts were sequenced because the isolated RNA had all been reverse transcribed beforehand. Profiled with immunoSEQ multiplex PCR; TCRdb holds only in-frame clones, not every one. The sample carries more than 300,000 clones, over 7% recorded once. General study points: All four CD4+ subsets of Type 1 diabetes patients contained TCRB CDR3s that were moderately but significantly shorter.

The CDR3 runs 15 residues. The V end was cut by 0 bases, the J end by 7 bases, with 15 bases between. Looked up from germline, CDR1 is LGHNA and CDR2 is YSLEER. Concerning this clone: The target antigen is unknown.

The receptor was derived from a man aged 30 to 39 with type 1 diabetes. What was sequenced was central memory CD4+ T cells from blood. The chain recombines TRBV4-3 with TRBJ1-2; D uncertain. Written as DNA, the CDR3 is TGCGCCAGCAGCCAAGACTATCCACCCTTGGGTGGCTACACCTTC. Protein sequence: CASSQDYPPLGGYTF.